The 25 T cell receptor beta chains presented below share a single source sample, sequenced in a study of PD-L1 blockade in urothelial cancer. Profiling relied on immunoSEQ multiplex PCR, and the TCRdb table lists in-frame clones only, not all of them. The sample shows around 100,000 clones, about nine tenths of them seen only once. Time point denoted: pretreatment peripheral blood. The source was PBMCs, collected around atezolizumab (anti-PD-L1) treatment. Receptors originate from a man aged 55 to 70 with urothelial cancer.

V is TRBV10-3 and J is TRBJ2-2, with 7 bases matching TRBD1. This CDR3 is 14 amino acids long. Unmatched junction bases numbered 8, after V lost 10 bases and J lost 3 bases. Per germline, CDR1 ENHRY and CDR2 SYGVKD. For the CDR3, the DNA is TGTGCCACCCGAGGGCAGGGGGACACCGGGGAGCTGTTTTTT. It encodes CATRGQGDTGELFF.

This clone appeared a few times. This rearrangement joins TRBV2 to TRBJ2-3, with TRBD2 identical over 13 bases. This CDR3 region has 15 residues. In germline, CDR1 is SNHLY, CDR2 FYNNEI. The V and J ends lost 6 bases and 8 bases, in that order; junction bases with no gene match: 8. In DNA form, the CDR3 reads TGTGCCAGCAGCGTTACTAGCGGGGGGGCAGGTACGCAGTATTTT. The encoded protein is CASSVTSGGAGTQYF.

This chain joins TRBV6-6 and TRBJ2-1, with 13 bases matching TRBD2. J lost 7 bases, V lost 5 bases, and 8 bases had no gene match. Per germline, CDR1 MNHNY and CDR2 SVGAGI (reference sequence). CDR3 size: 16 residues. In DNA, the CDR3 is TGTGCCAGCAGTCCCCGACTAGCGGGAGGAGGGAATGAGCAGTTCTTC. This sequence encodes CASSPRLAGGGNEQFF.

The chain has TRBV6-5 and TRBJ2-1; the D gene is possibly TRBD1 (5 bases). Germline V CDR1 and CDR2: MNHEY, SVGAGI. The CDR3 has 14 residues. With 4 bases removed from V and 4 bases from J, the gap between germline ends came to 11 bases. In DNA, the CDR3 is TGTGCCAGCAGTTCGCTGGGGCCTTACAATGAGCAGTTCTTC. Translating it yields CASSSLGPYNEQFF.

CDR3 coding DNA: TGTGCCAGCAGCTTAGATCTCGGGTACAATGAGCAGTTCTTC. This encodes CASSLDLGYNEQFF. This chain uses TRBV7-9 with TRBJ2-1; no reliable D call. Trimming removed 1 base from V and 4 bases from J, with 8 bases in between. This CDR3 spans 14 amino acids. Germline values: CDR1 SEHNR, CDR2 FQNEAQ (reference sequence).

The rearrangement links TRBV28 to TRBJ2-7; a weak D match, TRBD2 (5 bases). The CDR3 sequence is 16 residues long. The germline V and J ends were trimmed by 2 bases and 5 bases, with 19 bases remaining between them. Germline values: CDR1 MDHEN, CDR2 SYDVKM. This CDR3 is CASSLAPQEVGNEQYF. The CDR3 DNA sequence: TGTGCCAGCAGTTTAGCACCCCAGGAGGTCGGCAACGAGCAGTACTTC. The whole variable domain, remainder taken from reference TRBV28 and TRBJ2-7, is DVKVTQSSRYLVKRTGEKVFLECVQDMDHENMFWYRQDPGLGLRLIYFSYDVKMKEKGDIPEGYSVSREKKERFSLILESASTNQTSMYLCASSLAPQEVGNEQYFGPGTRLTVT.

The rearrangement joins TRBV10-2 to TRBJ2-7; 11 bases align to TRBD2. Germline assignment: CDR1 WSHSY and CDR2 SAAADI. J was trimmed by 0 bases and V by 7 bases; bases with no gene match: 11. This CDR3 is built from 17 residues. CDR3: CASTPGLAVGHSYEQYF. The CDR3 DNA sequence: TGCGCCAGCACCCCGGGACTAGCGGTAGGACACTCCTACGAGCAGTACTTC.

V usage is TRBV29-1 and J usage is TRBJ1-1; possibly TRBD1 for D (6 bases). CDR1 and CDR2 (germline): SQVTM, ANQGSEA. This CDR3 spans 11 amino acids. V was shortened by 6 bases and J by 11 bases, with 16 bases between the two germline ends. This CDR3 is CSVAYQGIAFF. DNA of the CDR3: TGCAGCGTCGCGTACCAGGGGATTGCTTTCTTT.

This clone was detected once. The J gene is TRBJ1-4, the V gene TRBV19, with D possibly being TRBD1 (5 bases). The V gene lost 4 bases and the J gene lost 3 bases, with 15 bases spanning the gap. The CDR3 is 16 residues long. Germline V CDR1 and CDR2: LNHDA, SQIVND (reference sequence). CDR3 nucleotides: TGTGCCAGTAGTACCGAGACGGGCAGGGCTAATGAAAAACTGTTTTTT. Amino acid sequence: CASSTETGRANEKLFF.

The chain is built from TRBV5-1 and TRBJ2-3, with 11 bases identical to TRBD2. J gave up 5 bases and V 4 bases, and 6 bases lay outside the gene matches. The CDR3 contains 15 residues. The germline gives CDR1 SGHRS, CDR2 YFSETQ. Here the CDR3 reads CASSGSGRAGDTQYF. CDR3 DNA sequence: TGCGCCAGCAGCGGTAGCGGGAGGGCCGGAGATACGCAGTATTTT.

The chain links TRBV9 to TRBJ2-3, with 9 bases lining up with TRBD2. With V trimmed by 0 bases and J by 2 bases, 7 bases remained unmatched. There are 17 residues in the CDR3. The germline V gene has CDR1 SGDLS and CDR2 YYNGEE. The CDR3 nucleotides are TGTGCCAGCAGCGTAGGCCCTGGCGGGGGGGCCACAGATACGCAGTATTTT. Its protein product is CASSVGPGGGATDTQYF.

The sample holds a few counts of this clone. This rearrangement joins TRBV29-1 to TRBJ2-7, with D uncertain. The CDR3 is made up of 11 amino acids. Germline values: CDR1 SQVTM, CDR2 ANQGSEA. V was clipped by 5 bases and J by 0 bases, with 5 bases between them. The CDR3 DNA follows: TGCAGCGTTTGGAGCTCCTACGAGCAGTACTTC. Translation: CSVWSSYEQYF.

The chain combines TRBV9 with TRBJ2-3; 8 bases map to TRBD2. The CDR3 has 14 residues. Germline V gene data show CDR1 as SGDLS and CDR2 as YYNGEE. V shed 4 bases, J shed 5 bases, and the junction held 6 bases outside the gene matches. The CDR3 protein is CASSRGGSKDTQYF. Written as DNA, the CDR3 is TGTGCCAGCAGCCGCGGGGGGAGTAAAGATACGCAGTATTTT.

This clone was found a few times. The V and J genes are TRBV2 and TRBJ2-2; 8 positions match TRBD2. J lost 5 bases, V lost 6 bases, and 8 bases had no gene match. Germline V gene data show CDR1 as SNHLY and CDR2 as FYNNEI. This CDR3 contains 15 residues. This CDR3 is CASRSGGPGTGELFF. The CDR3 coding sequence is TGTGCCAGCAGATCGGGGGGGCCAGGGACCGGGGAGCTGTTTTTT.

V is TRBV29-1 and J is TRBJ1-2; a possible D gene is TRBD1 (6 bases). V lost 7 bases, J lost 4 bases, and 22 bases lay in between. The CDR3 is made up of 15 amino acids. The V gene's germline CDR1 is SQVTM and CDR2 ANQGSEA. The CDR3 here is CSAEGGGDFGYGYTF. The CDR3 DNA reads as TGCAGCGCTGAGGGAGGGGGGGATTTCGGCTATGGCTACACCTTC.

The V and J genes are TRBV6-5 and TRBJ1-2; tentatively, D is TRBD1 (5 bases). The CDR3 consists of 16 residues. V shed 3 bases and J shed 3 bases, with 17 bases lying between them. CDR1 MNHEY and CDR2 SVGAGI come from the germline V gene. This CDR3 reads CASSYSFGSRDYGYTF. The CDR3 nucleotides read TGTGCCAGCAGTTATAGTTTTGGTAGCAGGGACTATGGCTACACCTTC.

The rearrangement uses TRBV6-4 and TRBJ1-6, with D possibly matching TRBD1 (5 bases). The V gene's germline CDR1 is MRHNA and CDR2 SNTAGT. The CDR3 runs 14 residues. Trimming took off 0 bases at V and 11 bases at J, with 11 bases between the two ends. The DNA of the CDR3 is TGTGCCAGCAGTGACTCCGCCAAAGGGGCACCCCTCCACTTT. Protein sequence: CASSDSAKGAPLHF.

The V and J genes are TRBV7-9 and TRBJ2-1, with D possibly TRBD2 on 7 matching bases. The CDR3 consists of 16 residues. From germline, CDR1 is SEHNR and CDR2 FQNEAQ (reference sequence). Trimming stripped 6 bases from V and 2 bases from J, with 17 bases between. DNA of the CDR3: TGTGCCAGCAGGAAAGGGGGGGGCATCGCCTACAATGAGCAGTTCTTC. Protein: CASRKGGGIAYNEQFF.

The CDR3 loop is CASSLTDSPRDTDTQYF. The DNA for the CDR3 is TGCGCCAGCAGCTTAACGGACAGCCCTCGGGACACAGATACGCAGTATTTT. This chain joins TRBV5-1 and TRBJ2-3, with a possible D match to TRBD1 (6 bases). Germline CDR1 and CDR2: SGHRS and YFSETQ. V lost 2 bases, J lost 2 bases, and 18 bases lay in between. CDR3 length: 17 residues.

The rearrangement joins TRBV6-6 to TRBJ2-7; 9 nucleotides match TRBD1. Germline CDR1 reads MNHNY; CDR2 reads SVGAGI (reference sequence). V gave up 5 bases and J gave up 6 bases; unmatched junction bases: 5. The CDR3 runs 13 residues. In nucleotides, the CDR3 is TGTGCCAGCAGTGGGGGACAGGGAGGCGAGCAGTACTTC. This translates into CASSGGQGGEQYF.

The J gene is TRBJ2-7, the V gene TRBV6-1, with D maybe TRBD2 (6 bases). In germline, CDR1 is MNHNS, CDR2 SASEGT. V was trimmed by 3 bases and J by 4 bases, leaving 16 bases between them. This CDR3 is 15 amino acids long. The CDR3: CASSEEGGRGYEQYF. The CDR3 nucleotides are TGTGCCAGCAGTGAGGAGGGCGGCCGGGGTTACGAGCAGTACTTC.

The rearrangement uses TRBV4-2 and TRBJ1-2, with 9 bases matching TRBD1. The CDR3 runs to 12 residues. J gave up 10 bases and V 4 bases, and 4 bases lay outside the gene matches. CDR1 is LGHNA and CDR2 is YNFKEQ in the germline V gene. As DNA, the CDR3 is TGTGCCAGCAGCCTGCGACAGGGGGACTACACCTTC. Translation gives CASSLRQGDYTF.

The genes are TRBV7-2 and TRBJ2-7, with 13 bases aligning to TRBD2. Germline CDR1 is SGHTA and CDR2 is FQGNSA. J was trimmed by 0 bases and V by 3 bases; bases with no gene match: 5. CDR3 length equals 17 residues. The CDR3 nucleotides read TGTGCCAGCAGCTTGGGACTAGCGGGACTGAGCTCCTACGAGCAGTACTTC. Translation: CASSLGLAGLSSYEQYF.

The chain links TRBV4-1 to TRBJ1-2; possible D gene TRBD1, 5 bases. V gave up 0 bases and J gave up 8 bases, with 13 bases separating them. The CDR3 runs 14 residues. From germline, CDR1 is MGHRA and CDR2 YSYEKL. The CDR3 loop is CASSQDWGEEGYTF. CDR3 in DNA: TGCGCCAGCAGCCAAGATTGGGGGGAAGAGGGCTACACCTTC.

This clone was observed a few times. This chain's CDR3 is CASSPDSGTDTQYF. The CDR3 DNA follows: TGTGCCAGCTCACCAGACAGTGGCACAGATACGCAGTATTTT. The chain combines TRBV18 with TRBJ2-3; D might be TRBD1 (5 bases). With 2 bases removed from V and 1 base from J, the gap between germline ends came to 7 bases. The CDR3 sequence is 14 residues long. Germline V gene sequence: CDR1 KGHSH, CDR2 LQKENI.